This TCR beta chain was documented in a study of glioma-infiltrating T cells (dated by TCRdb to the mid-2010s). At the level of the whole study: The study sequenced TCR alpha- and beta-chain repertoires from glioma tissue, from non-neoplastic brain tissue and from matched peripheral blood mononuclear cells. The paired cohort was made up of three low-grade glioma patients, eight primary glioblastoma patients and three non-glioma patients who contributed non-neoplastic brain tissue. Each tissue-infiltrating repertoire was compared with the same patient's peripheral blood repertoire to measure divergence between tissue and blood T-cell populations. Broader findings and caveats from the paper: Only a very small number of CDR3 sequences turned up in both tissue and blood, a result put down to high CDR3 diversity combined with limited sampling. VJ-independent divergence between tissue and blood was found to be below expectation in non-neoplastic patients but above expectation in all gliomas, particularly low-grade gliomas. Group comparisons rested on small numbers: three non-neoplastic, three low-grade glioma and roughly eight glioblastoma patients.

This clonotype was observed many times. Its antigen specificity is not known. Base qualities are not at hand, and no much larger clone is one base apart. Relative to germline, V is missing 3 bases and J is missing 14 bases, with 4 bases of the junction outside any gene match. In the germline V gene, CDR1 corresponds to SGHTA and CDR2 to FQGNSA. The CDR3 has 13 amino acids, counting the end cysteine and phenylalanine. The sequence is cut down to CDR3 DNA, 39 bases in frame from base 1. TCR alpha and beta CDR3 regions were amplified with the iRepertoire nested amplicon-rescue multiplex PCR (arm-PCR) platform from RNA. The input for one-step reverse transcription and amplification was 100-400 ng of either tissue mRNA or PBMC total RNA. Following bead purification, Illumina adapters were added through a secondary multiplex PCR, and the libraries were then gel-purified between 200 and 400 bp. Internal 6-nucleotide barcodes were carried by the libraries and were used for demultiplexing. Sequencing of libraries was performed on an Illumina MiSeq with 2x220 or 2x250 nucleotide paired-end reads. Concerning the study's data processing: Paired reads were merged with FLASH 1.2.11 and aligned to the GRCh37 human genome with BWA-MEM before extracting TRA and TRB reads. For V and J assignment, an IMGT-derived reference of cassette sequences and CDR3 motifs that included pseudogenes was used. Reads were translated in three frames, and productive CDR3s were defined by a C…FGXG motif without stop codons. A clonotype was defined as a unique combination of a V-J cassette pair and a CDR3 amino acid sequence. Reads were filtered by Hamming distance, with the threshold set by the sequence error rate of each sample in mapped regions. The public reads were run again by TCRdb, first through fastp at Q25 and then through MiXCR, and only productive beta chains were kept. Every CDR3 protein is listed once, alongside the most common genes and DNA of its rows. TCRdb, rather than the study authors, made the V and J calls. The sample data list about 130,000 distinct CDR3 sequences, and roughly a quarter of these were observed just once. Around a quarter of the sample rests with the top ten.

The material sequenced was glioma tissue, nonneoplastic brain tissue, or PBMCs (not recorded which). The V and J segments used are TRBV7-2 and TRBJ2-1; 13 bases in the middle match TRBD2. The receptor's source is a human donor with low-grade glioma or glioblastoma, undergoing nonglioma brain surgery, or in good health (not recorded which). The nucleotide sequence is TGTGCCAGCAGCTTGGGACTAGCGGGGAGAGAGTTCTTC. This sequence encodes CASSLGLAGREFF. Joined to the reference TRBV7-2 and TRBJ2-1 proteins, this CDR3 gives the full variable domain: GAGVSQSPSNKVTEKGKDVELRCDPISGHTALYWYRQSLGQGLEFLIYFQGNSAPDKSGLPSDRFSAERTGGSVSTLTIQRTQQEDSAVYLCASSLGLAGREFFGPGTRLTVL.